This entry concerns a single T cell receptor (beta chain). Its target is not known. This sample is drawn from a study of cytomegalovirus exposure and HLA in healthy donors. Broader study findings: One later analysis reportedly identified an Asian-associated ancestry cluster that showed fewer N-insertions than the roughly 670-donor mean. Donor immune exposure was known only as CMV serostatus.

The PCR was carried out with 60 Vbeta primers and 13 Jbeta primers. The method was immunoSEQ multiplex PCR; TCRdb's version includes in-frame clones alone and lacks a portion of them. The repertoire table contains tens of thousands of clones. This clonotype originated in a young woman in good health and CMV-seronegative. The sample consisted of PBMCs.

CDR3 DNA: TGTGCCAGCAGTGAACAGGGGGCGGAAACCTACGAGCAGTACTTC. Translated: CASSEQGAETYEQYF. The chain couples TRBV25-1 to TRBJ2-7; 8 positions match TRBD1. CDR1 is MGHDK, CDR2 SYGVNS, per germline. The CDR3 consists of 15 residues. V was clipped by 2 bases and J by 2 bases; unmatched bases: 5.